This T cell receptor beta chain was documented in a study of blood T cell repertoires in COVID-19. Study-wide context: Sites across the United States, Italy and Spain contributed samples from acute and convalescent COVID-19. PBMCs, B-cell-depleted T cells, or T cells provided the cDNA or gDNA that made up the material.

This CDR3 region has 13 residues. Germline loops: CDR1 SGHRS, CDR2 YFSETQ. The germline V and J ends were trimmed by 0 bases and 2 bases, with 5 bases remaining between them. Per the original methods: The assay estimated nucleated cells by amplifying reference gene primers. TCRdb's copy holds only in-frame clones and misses some; the assay was immunoSEQ multiplex PCR. V and J calls and clone size are copied from that table; D and trimming were computed from the DNA. Of 190,000 or so clones listed, about 86% were seen once; the top ten hold approximately 6.2%. The sample taken for sequencing was peripheral blood. The clonotype was recovered from a man between 60 and 75 years old who had recovered from COVID-19. The chain links TRBV5-1 to TRBJ2-5; D is uncertain. Here the CDR3 DNA reads TGCGCCAGCAGCTTGGTGAGACAAGAGACCCAGTACTTC. Residues: CASSLVRQETQYF. Looking up the rest from reference TRBV5-1 and TRBJ2-5 gives the full variable domain: KAGVTQTPRYLIKTRGQQVTLSCSPISGHRSVSWYQQTPGQGLQFLFEYFSETQRNKGNFPGRFSGRQFSNSRSEMNVSTLELGDSALYLCASSLVRQETQYFGPGTRLLVL.